The T cell receptor beta chain described here comes from a study of Ad26.COV2.S vaccination and SARS-CoV-2 variants. Across the study: Ad26.COV2.S given intramuscularly, once or twice 56 days apart.

The study's findings and limits: Vaccinees and placebo recipients showed similar non-spike TCR breadth.

Measured with immunoSEQ multiplex PCR; TCRdb has only the in-frame clones, and not every one. The repertoire holds about 410,000 clones, with 92% as singletons. Of note for this clone: Its antigen is not known.

This sample's treatment: roughly 20 received Ad26.COV2.S at low or high dose, single or two shots; 5 received placebo; per-sample allocation not given. Sampling was performed 63 days after the first vaccine or placebo injection. The shot given was an Ad26 vector that makes Wuhan-strain SARS-CoV-2 spike. This CDR3 region has 13 residues. V lost 6 bases to trimming and J lost 2 bases, with 9 bases between them. Germline assignment: CDR1 WNHNN and CDR2 SYGVQD (reference sequence). This chain connects TRBV10-1 to TRBJ2-3, with a possible D match to TRBD1 (6 bases). The receptor comes from a person between 18 and 65 years old who received the Ad26.COV2.S COVID-19 vaccine or a placebo. Sequenced material: peripheral blood, taken in a trial of Ad26.COV2.S vaccine versus placebo. DNA for the CDR3: TGCGCCAGCAGGAGGGGGAACACAGATACGCAGTATTTT. This sequence encodes CASRRGNTDTQYF.